The clone carrying this T cell receptor (beta chain) was counted once. Antigen specificity is unknown. The protocol was immunoSEQ multiplex PCR, while the TCRdb copy is restricted to in-frame clones and leaves out a portion. The sample has under 70,000 clones, around 90% seen once. The sample belongs to a study of OX40 agonist ivuxolimab in advanced cancers. Study at large: Patients were treated with intravenous ivuxolimab, dosed at 0.01 to 10 mg/kg and infused every 2 weeks. One hepatocellular carcinoma and two cutaneous melanoma patients partially responded. The study, taken as a whole, reports: Expanded clones were, on average, more numerous in CD8+ T cells than in CD4+. Circulating CD4+ and CD8+ T cells showed clonal expansion by week 6 at 0.1 to 3.0 mg/kg.

The clonotype comes from an adult with an advanced solid tumor such as melanoma, head and neck, liver or kidney cancer. This specimen was CD4+ or CD8+ T cells sorted from blood, taken in a trial of the OX40 agonist ivuxolimab.

CDR3 nucleotide sequence: TGCGCCAGCAGCTTGGGCCTAGGAATGAACACTGAAGCTTTCTTT. This codes for CASSLGLGMNTEAFF. The chain is built from TRBV5-1 and TRBJ1-1; D not certain. Germline V CDR1 and CDR2: SGHRS, YFSETQ. V was cut by 0 bases and J by 0 bases, with 9 bases left in between. The CDR3 sequence is 15 residues long.